The rows below give T cell receptor beta chains drawn from one sample of a study of T cells in Graves' hyperthyroidism and ophthalmopathy. TCRdb reanalysed the multiplex PCR reads using MiXCR and keeps one entry per CDR3 protein. The table records about 600,000 distinct CDR3 sequences, around 14% of them present only once. Sequences were obtained from blood. These TCRs come from a woman between 18 and 29 years old with Graves' ophthalmopathy. CDR3s include the opening cysteine and the closing phenylalanine or tryptophan. A D gene is named only where the DNA matches it firmly. Size is omitted from some rows. Given values are once, few, many or a class for expanded clones.

d_call	v_call	clone_size	j_call	cdr3_length	cdr3_nt	cdr3_aa
TRBD2	TRBV10-3	many	TRBJ2-7	15	TGTGCCACCGGGACTAGCGGGACACCCAGCTTCGAGCAGTACTTC	CATGTSGTPSFEQYF
TRBD2	TRBV20-1	many	TRBJ2-5	17	TGCAGTGCTAGGGGAGTTGGCGGGAGCACCGTACAAGAGACCCAGTACTTC	CSARGVGGSTVQETQYF
.	TRBV19	once	TRBJ1-1	13	TGTGCCAGTAGCAGGGTCATGAACACTGAAGCTTCCTTT	CASSRVMNTEASF
.	TRBV4-1	few	TRBJ1-1	14	TGCGCCAGCAGCCAAGAGTTCAGGGCGGTTGAAGCTTTCTTT	CASSQEFRAVEAFF
.	TRBV19	.	TRBJ2-1	16	TGTGCCAGTAGTATTAGTGGGGGAATCTCCTACAATGAGCAGTTCTTC	CASSISGGISYNEQFF
TRBD1	TRBV12-3/TRBV12-4	many	TRBJ2-4	13	TGTGCCAGCAGTCAGGGGGCCCGGAACATTCAGTACTTC	CASSQGARNIQYF
TRBD1	TRBV24-1	.	TRBJ1-1	15	TGTGCCACCAGTGACGAAGGGACAGGAAAGGATGAAGCTTTCTTT	CATSDEGTGKDEAFF
TRBD1	TRBV7-9	many	TRBJ2-5	14	TGTGCCAGCAGTCCCAGGACAGGGATGGAGACCCAGTACTTC	CASSPRTGMETQYF
TRBD2	TRBV6-5	.	TRBJ2-6	19	TGTGCCAGCAGTTACTCCCCGGTCGGGAGGGCCTCGGGGGCCAACGTCCTGACTTTC	CASSYSPVGRASGANVLTF
.	TRBV6-2/TRBV6-3	many	TRBJ2-7	13	TGTGCCAGCAGTTATGGCCCAGCCTACGAGCAGTACTTC	CASSYGPAYEQYF
TRBD2	TRBV7-6	many	TRBJ2-7	16	TGTGCCAGCAGCTTAGTTGGGCTAGCGGGAGGATACGAGCAGTACTTC	CASSLVGLAGGYEQYF
.	TRBV11-1	.	TRBJ1-2	14	TGTGCCAGCAGCGCCCAAGACAGATCCTATGGCTACACCTTC	CASSAQDRSYGYTF
TRBD2	TRBV9	.	TRBJ2-2	17	TGTGCCAGCAGCCCCACTAGCGGGAGAGAGGGCGCCGGGGAGCTGTTTTTT	CASSPTSGREGAGELFF
.	TRBV29-1	.	TRBJ2-2	11	TGCAGCGTTTTAGGCGGCGGGGAGCTGTTTTTT	CSVLGGGELFF
.	TRBV5-1	many	TRBJ2-2	17	TGCGCCAGCAGCCTAGATCCAAGGGTTCTCAACACCGGGGAGCTGTTTTTT	CASSLDPRVLNTGELFF
TRBD1	TRBV7-9	many	TRBJ1-2	14	TGTGCCAGCAGCTCATCAAGGGGGCAGTATGGCTACACCTTC	CASSSSRGQYGYTF
.	TRBV7-2	.	TRBJ2-5	14	TGTGCCAGCAGCTTAAATGGGCCGATAGAGACCCAGTACTTC	CASSLNGPIETQYF
TRBD1	TRBV27	many	TRBJ2-7	16	TGTGCCAGCAGTTTATCCGGGACAGGGGGAGGGTACGAGCAGTACTTC	CASSLSGTGGGYEQYF
.	TRBV12-3/TRBV12-4	many	TRBJ2-7	15	TGTGCCAGCAGTTTACTAGGACATAGGTCCTACGAGCAGTACTTC	CASSLLGHRSYEQYF
TRBD2	TRBV2	many	TRBJ2-7	15	TGTGCCAGCAGCGCCTTCGGGCGGGAGTTGTACGAGCAGTACTTC	CASSAFGRELYEQYF
.	TRBV9	.	TRBJ1-2	16	TGTGCCAGCAGCGTAGGAGGGAACTACCCATACTATGGCTACACCTTC	CASSVGGNYPYYGYTF
.	TRBV20-1	many	TRBJ2-7	15	TGCAGTGCTAGAGAAGGGGCCGGCTATTCCTACGAGCAGTACTTC	CSAREGAGYSYEQYF
.	TRBV28	many	TRBJ2-7	13	TGTGCCAGCAGTAGACATTCCCCCTACGAGCAGTACTTC	CASSRHSPYEQYF
.	TRBV20-1	many	TRBJ1-5	16	TGCAGTGCTAGTGCAAGTTCAGTTTATAGCAATCAGCCCCAGCATTTT	CSASASSVYSNQPQHF
TRBD1	TRBV6-9	.	TRBJ1-1	13	TGTGCCAGCAGTTACGAGGGGGCGCGGGAAGCTTTCTTT	CASSYEGAREAFF
TRBD2	TRBV20-1	few	TRBJ2-1	18	TGCAGTGCGAAAGGGGCTAGCGGGAAAATCTACTGGGGCAATGAGCAGTTCTTC	CSAKGASGKIYWGNEQFF
TRBD2	TRBV27	many	TRBJ2-7	16	TGTGCCAGCAGTTTAGGGGCAGCGGGAGCTCGTTACGAGCAGTACTTC	CASSLGAAGARYEQYF
.	TRBV7-9	many	TRBJ2-1	16	TGTGCCAGCAGCTTAAGATGGCAGGAGCCCTACAATGAGCAGTTCTTC	CASSLRWQEPYNEQFF
.	TRBV24-1	.	TRBJ2-5	13	TGTGCCACCAGTGATAGGGTACAAGAGACCCAGTACTTC	CATSDRVQETQYF
TRBD1	TRBV7-8	many	TRBJ2-7	15	TGTGCCAGCAGCCAAACCGGGACAGTCACCTACGAGCAGTACTTC	CASSQTGTVTYEQYF
.	TRBV6-1	many	TRBJ2-7	15	TGTGCCAGCAGCGAGCGACTAGTCCCCACCTACGAGCAGTACTTC	CASSERLVPTYEQYF
TRBD1	TRBV28	many	TRBJ2-6	14	TGTGCCAGCAGTCCCGGACAGGGGCATACCGTCCTGACTTTC	CASSPGQGHTVLTF
TRBD1	TRBV7-9	.	TRBJ1-3	17	TGTGCCAGCAGCGCCCGACAGGGACCATTCTCTGGAAACACCATATATTTT	CASSARQGPFSGNTIYF
.	TRBV28	many	TRBJ1-5	15	TGTGCCAGCAGTTCGGTCCCACACGGGGGTCGGCCCCAGCATTTT	CASSSVPHGGRPQHF
TRBD1	TRBV10-3	.	TRBJ2-5	15	TGTGCCATCAGTGAGTCGAAGGACAGGGAAGAGACCCAGTACTTC	CAISESKDREETQYF
.	TRBV6-1	few	TRBJ2-5	12	TGTGCCAGCCGGGACGGGTTCGCGGCCCAGTACTTC	CASRDGFAAQYF
TRBD2	TRBV6-1	.	TRBJ2-1	16	TGTGCCAGCATTGGGTGGACTAGCGGGAGCTACAATGAGCAGTTCTTC	CASIGWTSGSYNEQFF
.	TRBV30	many	TRBJ2-3	13	TGTGCCTGGAGTAGCGGGAGCACAGATACGCAGTATTTT	CAWSSGSTDTQYF
.	TRBV27	many	TRBJ1-2	13	TGTGCCAGCAGTTTATCGGGGACATCTGGCTACACCTTC	CASSLSGTSGYTF
TRBD2	TRBV7-2	.	TRBJ2-7	17	TGTGCCAGCAGCTCCGGACTAGCGGGAGGGCGGAACTACGAGCAGTACTTC	CASSSGLAGGRNYEQYF
.	TRBV4-3	few	TRBJ2-3	17	TGCGCCAGCAGCCAAGACCCCGGGGGCATAGAAATAGATACGCAGTATTTT	CASSQDPGGIEIDTQYF
TRBD2	TRBV11-2	many	TRBJ2-7	13	TGTGCCAGCAGTCGAGCGGGAGGGTACGAGCAGTACTTC	CASSRAGGYEQYF
TRBD1	TRBV29-1	many	TRBJ2-2	14	TGCAGCGTACCGGACAGGACAAACACCGGGGAGCTGTTTTTT	CSVPDRTNTGELFF
.	TRBV6-5	many	TRBJ1-2	15	TGTGCCAGCAGTTACTCGCTTGGTCAGAACTATGGCTACACCTTC	CASSYSLGQNYGYTF
.	TRBV4-1	many	TRBJ2-3	16	TGCGCCAGCAGCCCCCTCCAATCGGAGCGCACAGATACGCAGTATTTT	CASSPLQSERTDTQYF